Sequencing of this T cell receptor beta chain was carried out in a study of T cell changes during pregnancy in multiple sclerosis. Sequencing used immunoSEQ multiplex PCR; TCRdb keeps in-frame clones, though not all of them. The sample consists of roughly 90,000 clones, approximately 90% of them appearing once. In germline, CDR1 is SGHNT, CDR2 YYREEE (reference sequence). V was pared by 0 bases and J by 6 bases, with 12 bases of the junction left unmatched. This CDR3 comprises 17 residues. This receptor was taken from a female donor in good health, enrolled as a control in a pregnancy study. The V and J genes are TRBV5-4 and TRBJ2-3; 8 nucleotides match TRBD2. Sequenced here: peripheral blood, sampled in the first trimester of pregnancy. CDR3 nucleotide sequence: TGTGCCAGCAGCTTGGAGTTAGCGGGGTCCCCCGGGGATACGCAGTATTTT. Its protein product is CASSLELAGSPGDTQYF.